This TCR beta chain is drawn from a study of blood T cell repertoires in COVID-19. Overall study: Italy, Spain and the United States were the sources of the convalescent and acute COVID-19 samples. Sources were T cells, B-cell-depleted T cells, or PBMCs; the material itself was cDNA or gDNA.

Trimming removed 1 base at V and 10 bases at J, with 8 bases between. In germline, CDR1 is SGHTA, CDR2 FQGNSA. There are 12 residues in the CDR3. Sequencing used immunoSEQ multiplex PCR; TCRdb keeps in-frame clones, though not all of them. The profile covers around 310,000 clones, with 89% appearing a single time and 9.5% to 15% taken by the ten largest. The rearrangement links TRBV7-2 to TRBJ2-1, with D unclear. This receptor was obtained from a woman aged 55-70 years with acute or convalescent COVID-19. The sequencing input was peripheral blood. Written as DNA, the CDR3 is TGTGCCAGCAGCTTAGGCTTCCGGGAGCAGTTCTTC. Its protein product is CASSLGFREQFF.